These 31 T cell receptor beta chains share one sample of origin, sequenced in a study of CD8 T cells in Susac syndrome. Reverse transcription of roughly 0.5 to 1 ug RNA used random hexamers. TCRdb re-analysed the immunoSEQ multiplex PCR reads in MiXCR, keeping a single row per CDR3 protein. Here the sample spans approximately 200,000 distinct CDR3 sequences, roughly 96% being singletons. The sequenced sample consisted of CD4+ T cells from PBMCs. Source of these receptors: a human donor with multiple sclerosis.

The genes are TRBV6-1 and TRBJ1-1; 8 positions match TRBD1. V lost 7 bases to trimming and J lost 3 bases; unmatched junction nucleotides: 7. The CDR3 is 14 residues long. The germline V gene encodes CDR1 MNHNS and CDR2 SASEGT. The CDR3 coding sequence is TGTGCCAGCATACCGGGACAGGCTGACACTGAAGCTTTCTTT. Translation: CASIPGQADTEAFF.

This clonotype was observed once. The CDR3 is CASSPPGPDGETQYF. The CDR3 nucleotides read TGTGCCAGCAGTCCTCCCGGCCCGGATGGGGAGACCCAGTACTTC. This sequence joins TRBV12-3 or TRBV12-4 and TRBJ2-5; D is unclear. The CDR3 covers 15 residues. V dropped 5 bases and J dropped 5 bases, with 18 bases sitting between them.

This chain uses TRBV24-1 with TRBJ2-1; 8 nucleotides agree with TRBD1. Germline V gene sequence: CDR1 KGHDR, CDR2 SFDVKD. V lost 8 bases, J lost 3 bases, and 2 bases stayed unmatched. This CDR3 is 13 amino acids long. The CDR3, as DNA: TGTGCCACCACAGGGGGCTACTACAATGAGCAGTTCTTC. It translates to CATTGGYYNEQFF.

The rearrangement joins TRBV20-1 to TRBJ1-6; 7 bases agree with TRBD1. Germline V gene lookup returns CDR1 DFQATT and CDR2 SNEGSKA (reference sequence). The CDR3 runs 13 residues. Trimming took 6 bases from V and 6 from J; bases not matched to a gene: 5. The CDR3 reads CSAQGEGNSPLHF. The CDR3 coding sequence is TGCAGTGCCCAGGGGGAGGGTAATTCACCCCTCCACTTT.

This rearrangement joins TRBV20-1 to TRBJ2-1; D is possibly TRBD1 or TRBD2 (5 bases each). Looked up from germline, CDR1 is DFQATT and CDR2 is SNEGSKA (reference sequence). CDR3 size: 14 residues. V was cut by 3 bases and J by 3 bases, with 12 bases left in between. The CDR3 loop reads CSARERGVYNEQFF. The CDR3 region has the DNA TGCAGTGCTAGGGAGAGGGGAGTCTACAATGAGCAGTTCTTC.

This sequence joins TRBV20-1 and TRBJ1-1; no clear D gene. Trimming pared 5 bases from V and 1 base from J, leaving 8 bases between. Germline loops: CDR1 DFQATT, CDR2 SNEGSKA (reference sequence). The length of the CDR3 is 12 residues. The CDR3 DNA follows: TGCAGTGCTGGACGGGGGAACACTGAAGCTTTCTTT. This sequence encodes CSAGRGNTEAFF.

This clonotype was recorded only once. The chain combines TRBV20-1 with TRBJ2-5; D is unclear. Germline CDR1 DFQATT, CDR2 SNEGSKA (reference sequence). CDR3 length: 11 residues. Trimming left V 3 bases short and J 4 bases short, with 6 bases between. The CDR3 here is CSASKTETQYF. As DNA, the CDR3 is TGCAGTGCTAGCAAGACAGAGACCCAGTACTTC.

The gene calls are TRBV24-1 and TRBJ2-3, with TRBD2 as a possible D gene (5 bases). The CDR3 loop spans 16 amino acids. Trimming shortened V by 3 bases and J by 6 bases, and 18 bases separated the two germline ends. Germline CDR1 and CDR2: KGHDR and SFDVKD. Here the CDR3 DNA reads TGTGCCACCAGTGATCCCCGAGGTAGCGCGATGGATACGCAGTATTTT. Its protein is CATSDPRGSAMDTQYF.

The V and J genes are TRBV11-2 and TRBJ2-2; no firm D call. Trimming took off 0 bases at V and 5 bases at J, with 7 bases between the two ends. The CDR3 loop spans 14 amino acids. Germline V gene data show CDR1 as SGHAT and CDR2 as FQNNGV. CDR3 region: CASSLEVQTGELFF. In DNA form, the CDR3 reads TGTGCCAGCAGCTTAGAGGTCCAGACCGGGGAGCTGTTTTTT.

The V gene is TRBV2, the J gene TRBJ2-1, with 13 bases aligning to TRBD2. Germline CDR1 SNHLY, CDR2 FYNNEI. J lost 15 bases, V lost 5 bases, and 10 bases had no gene match. This CDR3 spans 14 amino acids. The CDR3 sequence: CASSPGTSGTGPFF. CDR3 DNA sequence: TGTGCCAGCAGTCCCGGGACTAGCGGGACGGGACCGTTCTTC.

The chain employs TRBV2 and TRBJ2-5, with 9 bases aligning to TRBD2. Per the germline V gene, CDR1 is SNHLY and CDR2 is FYNNEI. V dropped 7 bases and J dropped 5; count of bases not matched to a gene: 8. The CDR3 covers 14 residues. The CDR3 protein is CASKGGRALETQYF. DNA for the CDR3: TGTGCCAGCAAAGGCGGGAGGGCCTTGGAGACCCAGTACTTC. The variable domain in full, completed from reference TRBV2 and TRBJ2-5, reads EPEVTQTPSHQVTQMGQEVILRCVPISNHLYFYWYRQILGQKVEFLVSFYNNEISEKSEIFDDQFSVERPDGSNFTLKIRSTKLEDSAMYFCASKGGRALETQYFGPGTRLLVL.

This sequence joins TRBV20-1 and TRBJ1-1; D is undetermined. V lost 3 bases and J lost 1, with 9 bases in between. This CDR3 contains 13 residues. CDR1 and CDR2 (germline): DFQATT, SNEGSKA (reference sequence). CDR3 residues: CSASLPENTEAFF. DNA of the CDR3: TGCAGTGCTAGTTTACCAGAGAACACTGAAGCTTTCTTT.

This chain uses TRBV5-1 with TRBJ2-5, with D maybe TRBD1 (5 bases). The CDR3 has 16 residues. V was cut by 4 bases and J by 5 bases, with 21 bases left in between. Germline V gives CDR1 SGHRS, CDR2 YFSETQ. CDR3 DNA: TGCGCCAGCAGCGCCTTAACAACTGGGGCGTTGGAGACCCAGTACTTC. It specifies CASSALTTGALETQYF. Full variable domain (rest looked up from reference TRBV5-1 and TRBJ2-5): KAGVTQTPRYLIKTRGQQVTLSCSPISGHRSVSWYQQTPGQGLQFLFEYFSETQRNKGNFPGRFSGRQFSNSRSEMNVSTLELGDSALYLCASSALTTGALETQYFGPGTRLLVL.

This chain uses TRBV29-1 with TRBJ2-7, with D perhaps being TRBD1 or TRBD2 (5 bases each). The CDR3 totals 14 residues. The germline V and J ends were trimmed by 4 bases and 6 bases, with 19 bases remaining between them. In germline, CDR1 is SQVTM, CDR2 ANQGSEA. CDR3 residues: CSVVGTRQTSEQYF. The CDR3 DNA follows: TGCAGCGTTGTAGGGACGCGTCAGACGAGCGAGCAGTACTTC.

The chain uses TRBV6-5 and TRBJ2-3, with D maybe TRBD1 (6 bases). This CDR3 contains 14 residues. Germline V gene data show CDR1 as MNHEY and CDR2 as SVGAGI. Trimming left V 0 bases short and J 6 bases short, with 10 bases between. CDR3 DNA sequence: TGTGCCAGCAGTTACTCGAATCAGGGGGATACGCAGTATTTT. It is translated as CASSYSNQGDTQYF.

This chain uses TRBV29-1 with TRBJ2-1; D gene ambiguous. CDR1 and CDR2 from the germline V gene are SQVTM and ANQGSEA. The CDR3 totals 10 residues. V lost 4 bases, J lost 6 bases, and 4 bases lay in between. CDR3 protein: CSVVVNEQFF. The CDR3, as DNA: TGCAGCGTTGTGGTCAATGAGCAGTTCTTC.

The chain combines TRBV19 with TRBJ2-1, with D perhaps TRBD1 (5 bases). The V and J ends lost 10 bases and 3 bases respectively, with 16 bases between them. Per germline, CDR1 LNHDA and CDR2 SQIVND (reference sequence). The CDR3 loop spans 14 amino acids. CDR3 residues: CATANRNFYNEQFF. DNA for the CDR3: TGTGCCACCGCAAACAGGAATTTCTACAATGAGCAGTTCTTC.

This chain connects TRBV30 to TRBJ2-6, with D hard to call. CDR3 size: 14 residues. CDR1 and CDR2 (germline): GTSNPN, SVGIG (reference sequence). Trimming removed 2 bases at V and 2 bases at J, with 7 bases between. The CDR3 spells CAWSIGPGANVLTF. The CDR3 coding sequence is TGTGCCTGGAGTATCGGACCTGGGGCCAACGTCCTGACTTTC. Using reference TRBV30 and TRBJ2-6 for the parts outside the CDR3, the full variable domain is SQTIHQWPATLVQPVGSPLSLECTVEGTSNPNLYWYRQAAGRGLQLLFYSVGIGQISSEVPQNLSASRPQDRQFILSSKKLLLSDSGFYLCAWSIGPGANVLTFGAGSRLTVL.

This chain links TRBV7-9 with TRBJ1-5; possible D gene TRBD1, 5 bases. Trimming removed 4 bases from V and 1 base from J, with 14 bases in between. This CDR3 has 16 amino acids. Germline-derived CDR1 and CDR2 are SEHNR and FQNEAQ (reference sequence). The DNA for the CDR3 is TGTGCCAGCAGCTACTGGCGGGGGGAGAGCAATCAGCCCCAGCATTTT. It encodes CASSYWRGESNQPQHF.

Remarks on this clonotype: At one end, the junction sequence differs from germline, possibly due to a read error. This chain connects TRBV9 to TRBJ2-5; D remains ambiguous. Germline assignment: CDR1 SGDLS and CDR2 YYNGEE. This CDR3 is 13 amino acids long. In DNA, the CDR3 is TGTGCCGGCAGCGTACGGCCACAAGAGACCCAGTACTTC. It specifies CAGSVRPQETQYF.

The rearrangement joins TRBV7-2 to TRBJ1-6, with no clear D. This CDR3 is 12 amino acids long. Germline V CDR1 and CDR2: SGHTA, FQGNSA. Trimming shortened V by 1 base and J by 8 bases, and 3 bases separated the two germline ends. The CDR3: CASSLEYSPLHF. Here the CDR3 DNA reads TGTGCCAGCAGCTTAGAATATTCACCCCTCCACTTT.

The rearrangement links TRBV20-1 to TRBJ2-6; 7 positions agree with TRBD1. This CDR3 has 16 residues. V shed 3 bases and J 2 bases; nucleotides not matched to a gene: 7. CDR1 is DFQATT, CDR2 SNEGSKA, per germline (reference sequence). CDR3 loop: CSASRFRGTGANVLTF. The CDR3 DNA sequence: TGCAGTGCTAGTCGATTCAGGGGGACTGGGGCCAACGTCCTGACTTTC.

The V call is TRBV5-4, the J call TRBJ2-7, with TRBD1 matching 9 bases. Germline lookup yields CDR1 SGHNT and CDR2 YYREEE (reference sequence). The CDR3 is made up of 15 amino acids. V shed 0 bases, J shed 4 bases, and the junction held 5 bases outside the gene matches. The chain's CDR3 is CASSLGGQGVYEQYF. The CDR3, as DNA: TGTGCCAGCAGCTTGGGGGGACAGGGCGTTTACGAGCAGTACTTC.

This clonotype was seen just once. The rearrangement links TRBV5-1 to TRBJ2-1; D uncertain. V lost 2 bases and J lost 7, with 10 bases in between. The germline gives CDR1 SGHRS, CDR2 YFSETQ. This CDR3 is built from 13 residues. Here the CDR3 DNA reads TGCGCCAGCAGCTTTGACCCCCAGAATGAGCAGTTCTTC. It translates to CASSFDPQNEQFF. The complete variable domain, with remaining parts taken from reference TRBV5-1 and TRBJ2-1, reads KAGVTQTPRYLIKTRGQQVTLSCSPISGHRSVSWYQQTPGQGLQFLFEYFSETQRNKGNFPGRFSGRQFSNSRSEMNVSTLELGDSALYLCASSFDPQNEQFFGPGTRLTVL.

This chain uses TRBV5-6 with TRBJ2-5; D remains ambiguous. The CDR3 is 15 amino acids. Germline values: CDR1 SGHDT, CDR2 YYEEEE. Trimming removed 4 bases from V and 5 bases from J, with 18 bases in between. CDR3 in DNA: TGTGCCAGCAGCCGACCGGCCCCCCGGCGGGAGACCCAGTACTTC. It specifies CASSRPAPRRETQYF.

DNA of the CDR3: TGCAGCGTTGACCCAGGCTTTTCCTATGGCTACACCTTC. Translating it yields CSVDPGFSYGYTF. The J gene is TRBJ1-2, the V gene TRBV29-1; D is unresolved. The germline gives CDR1 SQVTM, CDR2 ANQGSEA. The CDR3 is 13 amino acids. Trimming took 3 bases from V and 4 from J, leaving 12 bases between them.

V usage is TRBV18 and J usage is TRBJ2-1; 7 bases match TRBD1. V shed 4 bases, J shed 7 bases, and the junction held 4 bases outside the gene matches. CDR1 KGHSH and CDR2 LQKENI come from the germline V gene. This CDR3 has 13 amino acids. The CDR3 DNA is TGTGCCAGCTCACTCAACAGGGGAAATGAGCAGTTCTTC. Translated, it gives CASSLNRGNEQFF.

This chain uses TRBV7-3 with TRBJ2-1; D unresolved. The CDR3 sequence is 12 residues long. The germline V gene encodes CDR1 SGHTA and CDR2 FQGTGA. Trimming took off 5 bases at V and 10 bases at J, with 12 bases between the two ends. CDR3 region: CASSRRGGEQFF. The CDR3 bases are TGTGCCAGCAGCCGCAGAGGTGGCGAGCAGTTCTTC.

The chain joins TRBV27 to TRBJ1-5, with D maybe TRBD1 (5 bases). The V gene lost 4 bases and the J gene lost 7 bases, with 20 bases spanning the gap. Germline V gives CDR1 MNHEY, CDR2 SMNVEV (reference sequence). The CDR3 consists of 16 residues. The DNA for the CDR3 is TGTGCCAGCAGTTCCCGATTCGGGGGAGGGAGGCAGCCCCAGCATTTT. Translated, it gives CASSSRFGGGRQPQHF.

The chain recombines TRBV12-3 or TRBV12-4 with TRBJ2-1, with 8 bases fitting TRBD1. CDR3 size: 14 residues. The J segment lost 7 bases and the V segment lost 5 bases, leaving 7 bases of the junction unmatched. The CDR3 here is CASSVGQGVNEQFF. In DNA form, the CDR3 reads TGTGCCAGCAGTGTAGGACAGGGAGTAAATGAGCAGTTCTTC.

The chain uses TRBV20-1 and TRBJ1-5; TRBD1 agrees at 9 bases. V lost 3 bases and J lost 2; bases outside the gene matches: 5. Germline-derived CDR1 and CDR2 are DFQATT and SNEGSKA (reference sequence). CDR3 size: 15 residues. The CDR3 loop is CSASTRTGGNQPQHF. In DNA form, the CDR3 reads TGCAGTGCTAGCACGAGGACAGGGGGCAATCAGCCCCAGCATTTT.